This T cell receptor beta chain was captured by sequencing in a study of prognosis after radiotherapy for stage I lung cancer. At the level of the study: A handful of patients receiving radiotherapy then developed distant metastases (median roughly 7 months), with around 16 showing no significant progression.

Germline V gives CDR1 MRHNA, CDR2 SNTAGT. This CDR3 is built from 13 residues. V lost 5 bases and J lost 5, with 11 bases in between. Genomic DNA was the source, and TCR beta CDR3 was amplified from it by two-round multiplex PCR. The first PCR round targeted every TRBV and TRBJ gene with specific primers. TCRdb used MiXCR to reprocess the multiplex PCR reads, holding one entry per CDR3 protein. The sample consists of fewer than 50,000 distinct CDR3 sequences, roughly a quarter of them appearing once. This clonotype was seen ten or more times. The sequences come from PBMCs, collected before or after stereotactic body radiation therapy (not recorded which). The gene calls are TRBV6-4 and TRBJ2-3; a weak D match, TRBD2 (5 bases). The receptor's source is a donor at least 50 years old with non-small cell lung cancer. The CDR3 nucleotides read TGTGCCAGCAGTCGGGGTAGCGAAGATACGCAGTATTTT. Amino acid sequence: CASSRGSEDTQYF.